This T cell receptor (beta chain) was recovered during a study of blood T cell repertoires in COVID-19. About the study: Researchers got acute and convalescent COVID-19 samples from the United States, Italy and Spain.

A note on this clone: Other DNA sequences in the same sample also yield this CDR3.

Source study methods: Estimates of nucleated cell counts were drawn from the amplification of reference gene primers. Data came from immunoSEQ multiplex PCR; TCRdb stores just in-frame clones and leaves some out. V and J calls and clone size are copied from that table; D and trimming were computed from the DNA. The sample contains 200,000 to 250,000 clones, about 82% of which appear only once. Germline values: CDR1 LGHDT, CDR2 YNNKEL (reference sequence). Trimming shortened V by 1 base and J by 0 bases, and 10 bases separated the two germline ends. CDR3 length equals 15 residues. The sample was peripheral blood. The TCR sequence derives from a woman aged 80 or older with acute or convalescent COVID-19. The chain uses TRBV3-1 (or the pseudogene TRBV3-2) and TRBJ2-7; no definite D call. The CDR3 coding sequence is TGTGCCAGCAGCCAAGGAGGTGTTAGCTCCTACGAGCAGTACTTC. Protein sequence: CASSQGGVSSYEQYF.